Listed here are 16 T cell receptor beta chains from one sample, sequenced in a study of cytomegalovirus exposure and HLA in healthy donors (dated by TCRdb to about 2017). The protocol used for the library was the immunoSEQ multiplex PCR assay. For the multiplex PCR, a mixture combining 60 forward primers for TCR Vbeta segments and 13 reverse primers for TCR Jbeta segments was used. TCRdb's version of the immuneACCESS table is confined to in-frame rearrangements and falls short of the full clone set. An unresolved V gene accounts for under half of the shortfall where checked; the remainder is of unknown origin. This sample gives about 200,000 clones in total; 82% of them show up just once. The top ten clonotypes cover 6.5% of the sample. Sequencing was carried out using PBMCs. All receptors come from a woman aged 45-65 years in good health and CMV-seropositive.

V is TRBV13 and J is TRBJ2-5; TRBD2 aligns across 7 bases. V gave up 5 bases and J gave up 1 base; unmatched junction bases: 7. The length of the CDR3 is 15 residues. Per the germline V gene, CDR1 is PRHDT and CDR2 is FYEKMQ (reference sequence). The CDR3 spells CASSTRDYLQETQYF. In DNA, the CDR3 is TGTGCCAGCAGCACCCGGGACTACCTCCAAGAGACCCAGTACTTC.

The CDR3 DNA reads as TGTGCCAGCAGTTCGAAGGGGTTAGTTGAAAAACTGTTTTTT. Protein sequence: CASSSKGLVEKLFF. The chain combines TRBV6-5 with TRBJ1-4, with D possibly matching TRBD1 (5 bases). Trimming removed 4 bases at V and 7 bases at J, with 13 bases between. Germline CDR1 reads MNHEY; CDR2 reads SVGAGI. The CDR3 sequence is 14 residues long.

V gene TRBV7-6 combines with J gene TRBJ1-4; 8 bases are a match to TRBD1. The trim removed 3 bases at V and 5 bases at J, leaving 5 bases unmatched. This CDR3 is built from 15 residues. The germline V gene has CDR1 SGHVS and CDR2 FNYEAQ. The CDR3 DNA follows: TGTGCCAGCAGCTTCCAACAGGGGGTCAATGAAAAACTGTTTTTT. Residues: CASSFQQGVNEKLFF.

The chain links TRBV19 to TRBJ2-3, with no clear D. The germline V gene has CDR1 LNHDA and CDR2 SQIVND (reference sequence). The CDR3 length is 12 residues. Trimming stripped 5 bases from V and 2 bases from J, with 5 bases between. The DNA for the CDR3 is TGTGCCAGTAGTCTATCCACAGATACGCAGTATTTT. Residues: CASSLSTDTQYF. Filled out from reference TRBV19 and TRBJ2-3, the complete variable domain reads DGGITQSPKYLFRKEGQNVTLSCEQNLNHDAMYWYRQDPGQGLRLIYYSQIVNDFQKGDIAEGYSVSREKKESFPLTVTSAQKNPTAFYLCASSLSTDTQYFGPGTRLTVL.

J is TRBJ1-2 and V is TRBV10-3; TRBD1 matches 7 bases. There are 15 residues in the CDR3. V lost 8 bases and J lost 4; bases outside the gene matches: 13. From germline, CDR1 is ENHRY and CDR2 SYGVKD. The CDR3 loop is CAIGVGQGDIYGYTF. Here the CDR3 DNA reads TGTGCCATCGGGGTTGGGCAGGGGGATATCTATGGCTACACCTTC.

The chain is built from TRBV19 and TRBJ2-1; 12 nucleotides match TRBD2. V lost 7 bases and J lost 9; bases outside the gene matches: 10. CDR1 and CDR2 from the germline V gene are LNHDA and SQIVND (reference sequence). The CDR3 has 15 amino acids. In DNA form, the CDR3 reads TGTGCCAGTACTCCTTCTAGCGGGGGGGCGGTTGAGCAGTTCTTC. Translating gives CASTPSSGGAVEQFF.

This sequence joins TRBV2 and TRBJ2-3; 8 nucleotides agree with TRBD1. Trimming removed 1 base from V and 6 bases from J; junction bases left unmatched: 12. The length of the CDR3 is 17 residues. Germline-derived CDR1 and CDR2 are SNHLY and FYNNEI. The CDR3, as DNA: TGTGCCAGCAGTGAAGGCAGGGGGCTGATGCGAGGGGATACGCAGTATTTT. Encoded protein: CASSEGRGLMRGDTQYF.

Here the CDR3 DNA reads TGCAGTGCTAGTAAACTGAATGAGCAGTTCTTC. This translates into CSASKLNEQFF. J is TRBJ2-1 and V is TRBV20-1; no clear D. This CDR3 is 11 amino acids long. Deletions cut 3 bases from V and 7 bases from J, with 7 bases between. CDR1 DFQATT and CDR2 SNEGSKA come from the germline V gene (reference sequence).

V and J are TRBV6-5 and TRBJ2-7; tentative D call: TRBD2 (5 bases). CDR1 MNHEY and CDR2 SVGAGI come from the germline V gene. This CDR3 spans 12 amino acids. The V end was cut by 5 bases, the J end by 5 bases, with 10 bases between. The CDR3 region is CASSARGDEQYF. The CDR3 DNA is TGTGCCAGCAGTGCACGGGGAGACGAGCAGTACTTC.

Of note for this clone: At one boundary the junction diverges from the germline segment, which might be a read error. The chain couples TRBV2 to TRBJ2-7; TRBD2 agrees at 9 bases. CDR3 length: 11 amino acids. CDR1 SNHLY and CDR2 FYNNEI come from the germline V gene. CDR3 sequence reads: CASSIAGALSF. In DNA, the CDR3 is TGTGCCAGCAGTATAGCGGGGGCCCTGTCCTTC.

The chain's CDR3 is CASSARQESSYEQYF. The CDR3 DNA sequence: TGTGCCAGCAGCGCTAGACAGGAAAGCTCCTACGAGCAGTACTTC. The chain links TRBV13 to TRBJ2-7; a possible D gene is TRBD1 (6 bases). Germline-derived CDR1 and CDR2 are PRHDT and FYEKMQ (reference sequence). The length of the CDR3 is 15 residues. Deletions cut 5 bases from V and 0 bases from J, with 14 bases between.

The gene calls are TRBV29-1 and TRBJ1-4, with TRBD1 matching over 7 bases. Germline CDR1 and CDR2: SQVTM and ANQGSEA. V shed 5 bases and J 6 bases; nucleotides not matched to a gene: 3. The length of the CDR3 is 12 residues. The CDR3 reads CSVLQGDEKLFF. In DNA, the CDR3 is TGCAGCGTTCTTCAGGGGGATGAAAAACTGTTTTTT.

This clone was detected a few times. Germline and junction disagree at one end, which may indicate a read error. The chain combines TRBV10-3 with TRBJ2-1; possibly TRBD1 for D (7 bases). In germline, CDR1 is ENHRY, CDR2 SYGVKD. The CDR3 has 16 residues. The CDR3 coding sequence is TGTGCCAGCAGTTACGAGGGGCAGGGGGGACACAATGAGCAGTTCTTC. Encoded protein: CASSYEGQGGHNEQFF.

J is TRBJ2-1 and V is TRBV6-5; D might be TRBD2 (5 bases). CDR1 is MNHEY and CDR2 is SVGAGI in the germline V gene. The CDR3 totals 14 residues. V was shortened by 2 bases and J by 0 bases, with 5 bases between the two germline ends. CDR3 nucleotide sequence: TGTGCCAGCAGTTACGCGGGCTCCTACAATGAGCAGTTCTTC. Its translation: CASSYAGSYNEQFF.

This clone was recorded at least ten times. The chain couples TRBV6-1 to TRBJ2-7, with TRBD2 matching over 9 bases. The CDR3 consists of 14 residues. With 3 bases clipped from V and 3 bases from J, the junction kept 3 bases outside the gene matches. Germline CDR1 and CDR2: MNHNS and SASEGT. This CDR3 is CASSDSAGGYEQYF. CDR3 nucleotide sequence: TGTGCCAGCAGTGACTCAGCGGGAGGCTACGAGCAGTACTTC.

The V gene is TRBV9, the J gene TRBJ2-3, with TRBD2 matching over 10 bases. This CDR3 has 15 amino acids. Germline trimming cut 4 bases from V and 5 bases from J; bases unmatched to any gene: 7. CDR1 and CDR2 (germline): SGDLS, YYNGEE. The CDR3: CASSSRAGGEDTQYF. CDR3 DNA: TGTGCCAGCAGCTCCCGAGCGGGAGGGGAAGATACGCAGTATTTT.